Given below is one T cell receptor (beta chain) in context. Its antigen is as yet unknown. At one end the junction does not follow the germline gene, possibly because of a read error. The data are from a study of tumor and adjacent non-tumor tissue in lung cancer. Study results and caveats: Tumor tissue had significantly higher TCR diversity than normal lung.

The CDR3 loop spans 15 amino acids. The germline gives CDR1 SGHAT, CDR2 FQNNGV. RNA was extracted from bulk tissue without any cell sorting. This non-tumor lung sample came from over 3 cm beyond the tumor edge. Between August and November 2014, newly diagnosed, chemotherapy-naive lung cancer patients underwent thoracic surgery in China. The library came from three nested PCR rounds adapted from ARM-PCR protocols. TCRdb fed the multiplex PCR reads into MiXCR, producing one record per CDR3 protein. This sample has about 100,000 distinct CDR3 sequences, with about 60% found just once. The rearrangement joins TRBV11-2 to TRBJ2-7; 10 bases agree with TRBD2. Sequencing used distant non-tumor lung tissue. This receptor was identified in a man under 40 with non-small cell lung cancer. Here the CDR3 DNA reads TGTGCCAGTAGTTTGGGGACTAGCGAAATATACGAGCATTACTTC. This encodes CASSLGTSEIYEHYF.